This T cell receptor beta chain was retrieved from a study of blood T cells in healthy people across ages. Points from the study as a whole: TCR beta diversity per million T cells fell roughly linearly with age. More naive CD4+ cells and higher diversity marked long-lived donors relative to aged donors.

Points on this clonotype: What it recognizes is unknown.

Germline CDR1 DFQATT, CDR2 SNEGSKA (reference sequence). Trimming took 3 bases from V and 3 from J, leaving 13 bases between them. The CDR3 has 14 residues. A sample-barcoded 5' primer and a J-beta primer mix were used in a second PCR of about 7 to 12 cycles. Per sample, CDR3-containing paired-end reads numbered at least 2.5 million. TCRdb fed the 5' RACE reads into MiXCR, producing one record per CDR3 protein. The sample shows hundreds of thousands of distinct CDR3 sequences, roughly 48% of them seen only once. The TCR comes from a man under 40 in good health. Material: blood. J is TRBJ2-3 and V is TRBV20-1; D is ambiguous. The CDR3: CSASGRSGTDTQYF. CDR3 nucleotides: TGCAGTGCTAGCGGCAGGTCTGGGACAGATACGCAGTATTTT.